Below, one TCR beta chain is given with its context. It has no known antigen specificity. The input lacks base qualities; no much larger clone sits a single base away. The method was the immunoSEQ multiplex PCR assay. A mixture of 60 forward primers for TCR Vbeta segments and 13 reverse primers for TCR Jbeta segments was used in the multiplex PCR. Amplification of the CDR3 region of rearranged TCR beta genes was performed with a multiplex PCR assay on genomic DNA. The Illumina HiSeq System was used to sequence the amplified TCR beta libraries as 87-base-pair reads. The authors processed their data as follows. A later analysis tallied tens of millions of unique TCR beta chains across the 650 to 750 repertoires, and approximately 12 million of those chains were shared by two or more donors. Raw reads were error-corrected and collapsed into unique sequences with a nearest-neighbor algorithm that merged closely related sequences to remove PCR and sequencing errors. V, D and J gene segments were assigned by aligning CDR3 sequences to IMGT reference sequences. For a sequence to be retained, a match of at least six nucleotides was required to both a V gene segment and a J gene segment. Rearrangements were classified as productive when the CDR3 lacked stop codons and remained in frame with V and J, and all other rearrangements were classified as non-productive. Following IMGT convention, CDR3 was defined as the stretch from the second conserved V-encoded cysteine up to the conserved J-encoded phenylalanine. The earlier analysis of 500 to 600 of the donors excluded sequences that lacked an unambiguous match to a single V gene segment. An earlier analysis of 450 to 650 of the donors called V segments functional above 56.7% productive rearrangements and segregating when the between-donor standard deviation exceeded 5%. A statistical classification framework was built to diagnose cytomegalovirus status from the catalog of TCR beta chain sequences. A later analysis assigned V and J genes by comparing TCR nucleotide sequences with IMGT/GENE-DB human TR gene sequences. The TCRdist pipeline was used in a later analysis to assign CDR3 sequences and most-parsimonious VDJ recombination scenarios. A later analysis defined each TCR beta chain by its CDR3 amino acid sequence plus V-gene family, and excluded reads lacking a unique V-gene family. A later analysis removed several hundred highly shared, low-generation-probability nucleotide sequences to deal with suspected cross-contamination and a sequencing artifact. In a later analysis, a clonal expansion index for each public chain was calculated from normalized within-repertoire ranks of inferred template counts. In a later analysis, generation probabilities were computed with a VDJ recombination model fitted to out-of-frame rearrangements, and the resulting probabilities were checked against IGoR. In a later analysis, TCR-TCR, TCR-HLA and TCR-CMV co-occurrence was scored with hypergeometric tests, and a repertoire-size bias correction was applied to TCR pairs. False discovery rates were estimated in a later analysis by permuting HLA or CMV assignments 20 times. In a later analysis, co-occurring TCRs were grouped with DBSCAN, and TCRdist sequence similarity was added when clustering was performed within HLA-allele-positive subsets. Co-occurrence clustering excluded repertoires with fewer than 30,000 or more than 120,000 public chains, plus five with anomalous nucleotide sharing. The table comes from immuneACCESS by way of TCRdb, which keeps in-frame sequences with V and J called. Part of the clones is missing from these tables; in studies checked, under half for an unresolved V gene and the rest for unknown reasons. V and J calls and clone size come straight from that table; D and trimming were deduced from the DNA. For this sample the table gives around 140,000 clones, of which 64% were detected only once. The leading ten clones occupy around 2.5% of the sample.

The record originates from a study of cytomegalovirus exposure and HLA in healthy donors (dated by TCRdb to the late 2010s). Turning to the overall study: According to an earlier analysis of 587 of the donors, about 179 million T cells yielded 100 million or so unique TCR beta sequences and about 300 Gb of sequence data. In a later genetic analysis, genome-wide SNP genotypes for about 55% of the 666 donors were used, and that subset was treated as a discovery cohort. An earlier analysis of around 540 of the donors applied high-throughput TCR beta sequencing to assess whether each TCR beta V gene segment acted as functional or pseudogenic. A later analysis re-examined previously published TCR beta repertoires from 610 or so donors and added high-resolution HLA genotyping to investigate patterns of TCR occurrence. In addition to the first cohort of 500 to 850 subjects, a separate validation cohort of over 90 different subjects was used. Of the 350 to 450 genotyped donors, approximately 82% fell in the genetic ancestry cluster associated with self-reported Caucasian donors. Roughly 5 DR-DQ haplotypes were treated as single units for association and clustering because of strong linkage in the cohort. The study combined high-throughput TCR immunosequencing, statistical association of individual TCRs with disease status, and machine learning to predict cytomegalovirus infection status. On average, 235,054 unique TCR beta nucleotide sequences were sequenced per donor among 398 genotyped donors of the cohort, with 15% to 20% of those sequences being non-productive. Rather than drawing on any new phenotypic data, the later analysis identified candidate immune exposures from TCR beta sequences and the way those sequences occurred across donors. Class I and class II HLA loci were covered by the typing at four-digit resolution. All discovery cohort repertoires had been generated using a single sequencing platform. Typing coverage varied by locus: 629-630 donors for A, B, C, DRB1 and DQB1; around 560 for DQA1; over 600 for DPA1; roughly 470 for DPB1. The study was designed to test whether signatures of past pathogen exposure could be identified by cataloging public T cell receptors. An early release covering 550 to 700 HLA-typed donors comprised around 300 gigabases of sequencing data and tens of millions of unique TCR sequences. The study used immunosequencing to profile the T cell repertoires of approximately 640 subjects and linked those repertoires to cytomegalovirus serostatus. Donor age, sex, ethnicity and CMV serostatus were compiled together with the repertoire data.

The study at large found these results: The sequencing pipeline was judged likely to have produced a cluster of highly shared sequence variants as a technical artifact. Most TCR sequences were observed very rarely across donors, whereas some public TCRs were present in many individuals. A later analysis associated about 17,000 TCR beta sequences with specific HLA alleles at a false discovery rate of 0.05. A later analysis found that TCR association rates varied across HLA loci, with DRB1 alleles showing the most associated TCRs and HLA-C alleles the fewest. According to a later analysis, parvovirus B19, influenza, CMV and Epstein-Barr virus appeared linked to several top co-occurrence clusters. When HLA alleles, especially DR and DQ, strongly co-occurred, TCR associations were difficult to assign to individual alleles. The classifier was reported to diagnose cytomegalovirus status with high specificity and sensitivity in both the original cohort and the validation cohort. A later analysis found that HLA-associated TCR beta chains were more clonally expanded and had lower generation probabilities than equally common non-associated chains. Because some donors lacked HLA typing at each locus, the association tests relied only on the typed subset. According to a later genetic analysis, donors in an Asian-associated ancestry cluster had fewer N-insertions in productive TCRs than the approximately 630-donor mean. Roughly uniform sequencing depth across donors was assumed in presence/absence analyses, although this assumption may not hold. A later genetic analysis associated a missense DCLRE1C variant with V-gene and J-gene trimming of TCR beta chains, and an independent cohort replicated the association. In an earlier analysis of roughly 560 of the donors, most TCR beta V segments were observed in productive rearrangements about 87% or about 30% of the time, broadly matching IMGT annotations. The study listed approximately 160 TCR beta chains as associated with cytomegalovirus. The authors suggested that the approach could potentially be generalized to other disease states and immunological phenotypes. Correlated functional status among segregating V segments might be attributable to linkage disequilibrium, but an unknown experimental factor could not be ruled out. CMV serostatus was the only immune exposure information available for the cohort. A few of the identified cytomegalovirus-associated TCR beta chains were confirmed in vitro to be specific for cytomegalovirus antigens. A further reported finding was that TCR beta sequences accurately predicted the HLA-A and HLA-B alleles for most subjects in the first cohort. The earlier analysis of 450 to 700 of the donors excluded fewer than 20 rarely observed V segments, including chromosome 9 orphons, because counts were too low. This cohort had only TCR beta chains sequenced, and the lack of alpha or paired-chain data limited which features could be detected. In a later analysis, most CMV-associated TCR beta chains were found to appear HLA-restricted, with HLA associations seemingly driven largely by CMV exposure.

The cohort was made up of several hundred healthy bone marrow donors. All cohort members were sampled while nominally healthy, although unrecorded immune exposures were likely present. The donor tested CMV seronegative, placing the donor among the roughly 400 seronegative members of the cohort. A peripheral blood sample was provided by each donor, and peripheral blood mononuclear cells were used for TCR beta sequencing. Genomic DNA was extracted from the blood cell samples with the Qiagen DNeasy Blood Extraction Kit. The origin of this receptor is a woman aged 40 to 55 in good health and CMV-seronegative. Sequences were obtained from PBMCs.

The CDR3 protein is CASSGQGVGGYTF. The bases read TGTGCCAGCAGCGGACAGGGTGTCGGTGGCTACACCTTC. This sequence uses TRBV27 and TRBJ1-2; 8 bases in between match TRBD1. CDR1 and CDR2 (MNHEY, SMNVEV) derive from the germline V gene (reference sequence). V is pruned by 6 bases and J by 7 bases, leaving 7 bases of the junction without a gene match. The CDR3 goes from the cysteine to the phenylalanine over 13 residues. CDR3 DNA is the only sequence kept; it has 39 bases, read in frame from the first base.